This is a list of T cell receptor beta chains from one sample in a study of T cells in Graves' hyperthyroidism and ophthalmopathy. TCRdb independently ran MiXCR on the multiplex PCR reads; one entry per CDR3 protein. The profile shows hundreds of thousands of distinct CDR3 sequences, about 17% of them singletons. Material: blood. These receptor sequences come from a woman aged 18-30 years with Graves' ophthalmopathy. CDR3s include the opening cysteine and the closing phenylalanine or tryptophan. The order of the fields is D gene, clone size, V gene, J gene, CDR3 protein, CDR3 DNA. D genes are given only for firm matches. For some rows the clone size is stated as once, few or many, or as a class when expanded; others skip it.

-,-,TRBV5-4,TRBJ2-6,CASSPHSGANVLTF,TGTGCCAGCAGCCCTCACTCTGGGGCCAACGTCCTGACTTTC
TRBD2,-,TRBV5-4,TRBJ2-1,CASSLGRLAGTEQFF,TGTGCCAGCAGCTTGGGGAGACTAGCGGGAACTGAGCAGTTCTTC
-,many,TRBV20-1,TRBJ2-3,CSARTGGTDTQYF,TGCAGTGCTCGGACGGGTGGTACAGATACGCAGTATTTT
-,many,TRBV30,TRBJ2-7,CAWSHGGWGTYEQYF,TGTGCCTGGAGTCACGGAGGGTGGGGAACCTACGAGCAGTACTTC
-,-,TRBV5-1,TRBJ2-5,CASSLSASETQYF,TGCGCCAGCAGCTTGTCAGCGTCAGAGACCCAGTACTTC
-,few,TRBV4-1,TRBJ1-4,CASSQDGAPFEKLFF,TGCGCCAGCAGCCAAGACGGGGCGCCGTTTGAAAAACTGTTTTTT
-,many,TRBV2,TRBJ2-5,CASSDSSYQETQYF,TGTGCCAGCAGTGATTCCAGCTACCAAGAGACCCAGTACTTC
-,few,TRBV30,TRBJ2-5,CAWSMTYPETQYF,TGTGCCTGGAGTATGACATACCCGGAGACCCAGTACTTC
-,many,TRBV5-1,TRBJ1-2,CASSLGGSDGYTF,TGCGCCAGCAGCTTGGGAGGGTCTGATGGCTACACCTTC
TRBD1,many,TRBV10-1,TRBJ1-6,CASSESKQGSYNSPLHF,TGCGCCAGCAGTGAGTCCAAACAGGGGTCCTATAATTCACCCCTCCACTTT
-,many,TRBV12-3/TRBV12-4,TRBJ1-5,CASTPSRSDQPQHF,TGTGCCAGCACCCCCTCGAGGTCCGATCAGCCCCAGCATTTT
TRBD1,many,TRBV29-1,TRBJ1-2,CSVRDRGYGYTF,TGCAGCGTTCGGGACAGGGGTTATGGCTACACCTTC
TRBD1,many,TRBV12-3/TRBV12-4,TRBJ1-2,CASSQTGTGIYGYTF,TGTGCCAGCAGCCAAACCGGGACAGGGATCTATGGCTACACCTTC
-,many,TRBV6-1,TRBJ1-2,CASSRTPPYYGYTF,TGTGCCAGCAGCCGGACACCGCCATACTATGGCTACACCTTC
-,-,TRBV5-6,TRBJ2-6,CASSFRGSGANVLTF,TGTGCCAGCAGCTTTCGGGGGTCTGGGGCCAACGTCCTGACTTTC
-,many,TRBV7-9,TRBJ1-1,CASSLAFGALNTEAFF,TGTGCCAGCAGCTTAGCGTTTGGAGCCTTGAACACTGAAGCTTTCTTT
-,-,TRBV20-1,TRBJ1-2,CSARSGSTSPTF,TGCAGTGCTAGATCAGGGTCGACCAGCCCCACCTTC
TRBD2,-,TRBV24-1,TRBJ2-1,CATSAGLAGGLYNEQFF,TGTGCCACCAGTGCCGGACTAGCGGGAGGGCTGTACAATGAGCAGTTCTTC
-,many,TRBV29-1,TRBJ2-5,CSVGEMYHQETQYF,TGCAGCGTTGGGGAAATGTACCACCAAGAGACCCAGTACTTC
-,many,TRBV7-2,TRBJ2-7,CASRQGAEQYF,TGTGCCAGCAGACAGGGTGCCGAGCAGTACTTC
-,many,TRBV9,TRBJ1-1,CASSVAGAVNTEAFF,TGTGCCAGCAGCGTAGCTGGGGCAGTGAACACTGAAGCTTTCTTT
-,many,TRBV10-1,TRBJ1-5,CASRSDSSNQPQHF,TGCGCCAGCAGAAGCGACAGTAGCAATCAGCCCCAGCATTTT
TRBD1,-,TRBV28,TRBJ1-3,CAIMRGRGNTIYF,TGTGCCATCATGAGGGGGCGTGGAAACACCATATATTTT
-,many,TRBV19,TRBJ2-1,CASSIGAAYNEQFF,TGTGCCAGTAGTATCGGAGCGGCGTACAATGAGCAGTTCTTC
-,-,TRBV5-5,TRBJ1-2,CASSLREGYGYTF,TGTGCCAGCAGCTTGAGGGAGGGCTATGGCTACACCTTC
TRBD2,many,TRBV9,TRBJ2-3,CASSVAGGGSDTQYF,TGTGCCAGCAGCGTAGCTGGCGGGGGGTCCGATACGCAGTATTTT
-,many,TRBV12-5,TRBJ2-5,CASGSDGAGTQYF,TGTGCTAGTGGATCGGACGGGGCTGGGACCCAGTACTTC
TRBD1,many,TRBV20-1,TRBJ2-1,CSARDPGTGIDEQFF,TGCAGTGCTAGAGACCCCGGGACAGGGATCGATGAGCAGTTCTTC
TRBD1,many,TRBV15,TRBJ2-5,CATSVLGGRQETQYF,TGTGCCACCAGCGTCTTAGGGGGCCGCCAAGAGACCCAGTACTTC
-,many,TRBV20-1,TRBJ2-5,CSARDVVVWQAGETQYF,TGCAGTGCTAGAGATGTCGTCGTTTGGCAGGCGGGAGAGACCCAGTACTTC
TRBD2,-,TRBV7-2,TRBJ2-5,CASSLEPSGSETQYF,TGTGCCAGCAGCTTAGAACCTAGCGGGAGTGAGACCCAGTACTTC
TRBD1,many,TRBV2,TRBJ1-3,CASRGDSSSGNTIYF,TGTGCCAGCAGGGGGGACAGCAGCTCTGGAAACACCATATATTTT
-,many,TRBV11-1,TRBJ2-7,CASSSQGNEQYF,TGTGCCAGCAGCTCCCAGGGAAACGAGCAGTACTTC
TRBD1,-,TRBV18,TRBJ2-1,CASSAGTGRDEQFF,TGTGCCAGCTCAGCCGGGACAGGGCGGGATGAGCAGTTCTTC
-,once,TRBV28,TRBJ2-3,CASSPRSRGIDTQYF,TGTGCCAGCAGTCCTCGTAGCAGGGGTATAGATACGCAGTATTTT
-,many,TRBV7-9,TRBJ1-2,CASTPGYGYTF,TGTGCCAGCACTCCGGGCTATGGCTACACCTTC
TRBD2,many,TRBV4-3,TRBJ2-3,CASSQVGREVSTDTQYF,TGCGCCAGCAGCCAGGTCGGGCGGGAGGTTAGCACAGATACGCAGTATTTT
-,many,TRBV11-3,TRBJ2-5,CASSLELSKETQYF,TGTGCCAGCAGCTTAGAACTCAGCAAAGAGACCCAGTACTTC
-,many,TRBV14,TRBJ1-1,CASSQTGRVTEAFF,TGTGCCAGCAGCCAGACGGGAAGGGTGACTGAAGCTTTCTTT
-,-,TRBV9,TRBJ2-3,CASSELAFNGLDTQYF,TGTGCCAGCAGCGAACTAGCTTTCAATGGGTTAGATACGCAGTATTTT
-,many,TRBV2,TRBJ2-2,CASSSSRTGITGELFF,TGTGCCAGCAGCTCCTCCAGGACCGGGATTACCGGGGAGCTGTTTTTT
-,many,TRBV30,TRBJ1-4,CAWSVTGATLFF,TGTGCCTGGAGTGTTACAGGCGCTACACTGTTTTTT
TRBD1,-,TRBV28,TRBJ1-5,CASRSTGGTGNQPQHF,TGTGCCAGCAGATCAACAGGGGGCACGGGCAATCAGCCCCAGCATTTT
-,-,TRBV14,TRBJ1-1,CASSQAVGTEAFF,TGTGCCAGCAGCCAAGCCGTCGGGACTGAAGCTTTCTTT
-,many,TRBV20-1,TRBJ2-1,CSVSLNLYNEQFF,TGCAGTGTGTCGCTAAACTTATACAATGAGCAGTTCTTC
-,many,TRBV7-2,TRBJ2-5,CASSLPGVAETQYF,TGTGCCAGCAGCTTACCGGGCGTAGCAGAGACCCAGTACTTC
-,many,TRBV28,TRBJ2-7,CASSLFWGSYEQYF,TGTGCCAGCAGTTTATTTTGGGGGTCCTACGAGCAGTACTTC
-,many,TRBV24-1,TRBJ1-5,CATSDLRTAYRYSNQPQHF,TGTGCCACCAGTGATTTGCGTACAGCATACCGATATAGCAATCAGCCCCAGCATTTT
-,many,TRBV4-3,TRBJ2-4,CASSGSTPDGTSIQYF,TGCGCCAGCAGCGGAAGTACCCCGGACGGAACGAGCATTCAGTACTTC
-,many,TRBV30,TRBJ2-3,CAWSPGRHTDTQYF,TGTGCCTGGAGTCCGGGACGCCACACAGATACGCAGTATTTT
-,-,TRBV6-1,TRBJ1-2,CASSESDNYGYTF,TGTGCCAGCAGTGAGAGTGATAACTATGGCTACACCTTC
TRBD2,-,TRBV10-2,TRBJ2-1,CASSETAGGRFF,TGCGCCAGCAGTGAGACAGCGGGAGGTCGGTTCTTC
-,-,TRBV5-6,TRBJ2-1,CASSITGQGGNEQFF,TGTGCCAGCAGCATTACAGGGCAAGGGGGAAATGAGCAGTTCTTC